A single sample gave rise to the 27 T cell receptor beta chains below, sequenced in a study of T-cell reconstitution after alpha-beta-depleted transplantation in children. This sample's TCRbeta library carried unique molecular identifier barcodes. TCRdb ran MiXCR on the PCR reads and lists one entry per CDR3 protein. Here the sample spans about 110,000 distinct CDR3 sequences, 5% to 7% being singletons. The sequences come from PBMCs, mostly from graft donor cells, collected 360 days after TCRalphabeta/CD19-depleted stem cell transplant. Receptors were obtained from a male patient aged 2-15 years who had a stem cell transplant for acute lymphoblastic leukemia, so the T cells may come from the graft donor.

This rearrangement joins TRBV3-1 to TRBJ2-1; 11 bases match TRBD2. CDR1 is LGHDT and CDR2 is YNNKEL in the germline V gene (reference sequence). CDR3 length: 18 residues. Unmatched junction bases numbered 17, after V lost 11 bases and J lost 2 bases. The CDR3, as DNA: TGTGCCTGCTGCAAGCATTTCCCTAGCGGGGGGACCTACAATGAGCAGTTCTTC. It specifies CACCKHFPSGGTYNEQFF.

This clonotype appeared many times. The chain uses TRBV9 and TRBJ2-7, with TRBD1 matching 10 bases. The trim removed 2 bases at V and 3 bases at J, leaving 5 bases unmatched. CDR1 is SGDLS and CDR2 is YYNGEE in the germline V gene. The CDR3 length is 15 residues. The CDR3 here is CASSVAGQGFYEQYF. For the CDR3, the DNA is TGTGCCAGCAGCGTGGCGGGACAGGGGTTCTACGAGCAGTACTTC.

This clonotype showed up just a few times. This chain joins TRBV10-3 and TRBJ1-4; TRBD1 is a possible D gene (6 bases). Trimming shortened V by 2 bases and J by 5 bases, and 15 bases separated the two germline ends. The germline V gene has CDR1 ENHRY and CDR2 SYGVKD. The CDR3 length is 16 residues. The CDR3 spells CAISERGITGNEKLFF. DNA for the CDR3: TGTGCCATCAGTGAGCGAGGGATTACAGGGAATGAAAAACTGTTTTTT.

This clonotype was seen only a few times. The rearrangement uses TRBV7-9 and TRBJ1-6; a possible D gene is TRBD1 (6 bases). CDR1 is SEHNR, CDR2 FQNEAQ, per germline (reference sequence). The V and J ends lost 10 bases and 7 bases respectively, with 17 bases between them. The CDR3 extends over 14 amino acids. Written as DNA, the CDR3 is TGTGCCACGCGGGAGGCAGGGGTCAATTCACCCCTCCACTTT. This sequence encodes CATREAGVNSPLHF. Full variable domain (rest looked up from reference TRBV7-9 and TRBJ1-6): DTGVSQNPRHKITKRGQNVTFRCDPISEHNRLYWYRQTLGQGPEFLTYFQNEAQLEKSRLLSDRFSAERPKGSFSTLEIQRTEQGDSAMYLCATREAGVNSPLHFGNGTRLTVT.

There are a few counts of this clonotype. CDR3 DNA sequence: TGTGCCTGCACCGGTGGGTTACCACGGGCTTTCTTT. It codes for CACTGGLPRAFF. V gene TRBV30 combines with J gene TRBJ1-1; unclear D gene. The CDR3 has 12 residues. From germline, CDR1 is GTSNPN and CDR2 SVGIG (reference sequence). The V gene lost 6 bases and the J gene lost 11 bases, with 19 bases spanning the gap.

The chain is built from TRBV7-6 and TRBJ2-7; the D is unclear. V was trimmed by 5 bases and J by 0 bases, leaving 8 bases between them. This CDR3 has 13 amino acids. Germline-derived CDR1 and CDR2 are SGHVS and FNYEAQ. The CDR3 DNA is TGTGCCAGCAGCGCGGCAGCCTCCTACGAGCAGTACTTC. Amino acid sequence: CASSAAASYEQYF.

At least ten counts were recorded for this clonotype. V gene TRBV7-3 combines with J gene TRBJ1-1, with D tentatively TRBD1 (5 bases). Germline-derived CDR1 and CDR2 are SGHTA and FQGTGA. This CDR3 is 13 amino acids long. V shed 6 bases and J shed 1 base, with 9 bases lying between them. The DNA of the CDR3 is TGTGCCAGCAGTATCGGGGGGAACACTGAAGCTTTCTTT. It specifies CASSIGGNTEAFF.

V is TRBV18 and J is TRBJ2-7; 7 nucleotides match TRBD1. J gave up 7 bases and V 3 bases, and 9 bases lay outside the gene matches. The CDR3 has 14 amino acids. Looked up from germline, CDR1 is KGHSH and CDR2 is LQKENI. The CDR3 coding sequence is TGTGCCAGCTCACCTATCGAGACAGGGCAAGAGCAGTACTTC. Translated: CASSPIETGQEQYF.

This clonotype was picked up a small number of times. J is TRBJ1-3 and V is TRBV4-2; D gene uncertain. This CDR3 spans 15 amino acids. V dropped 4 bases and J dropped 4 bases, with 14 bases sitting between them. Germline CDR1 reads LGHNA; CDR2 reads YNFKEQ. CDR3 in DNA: TGTGCCAGCAGCCCCCTAAGTAGGGAGGGAAACACCATATATTTT. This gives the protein CASSPLSREGNTIYF.

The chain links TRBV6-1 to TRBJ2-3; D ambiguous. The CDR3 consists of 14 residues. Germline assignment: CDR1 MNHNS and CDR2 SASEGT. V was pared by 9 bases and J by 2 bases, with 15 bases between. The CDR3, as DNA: TGTGCCAGTTCTACGGAGCTTCTCACAGATACGCAGTATTTT. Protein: CASSTELLTDTQYF.

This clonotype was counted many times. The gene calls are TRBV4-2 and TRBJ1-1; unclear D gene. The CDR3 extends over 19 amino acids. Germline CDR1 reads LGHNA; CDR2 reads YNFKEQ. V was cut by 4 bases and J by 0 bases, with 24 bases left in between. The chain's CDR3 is CASSPGRRGPSWVNTEAFF. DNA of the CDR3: TGTGCCAGCAGCCCCGGGAGGAGAGGACCCAGTTGGGTGAACACTGAAGCTTTCTTT.

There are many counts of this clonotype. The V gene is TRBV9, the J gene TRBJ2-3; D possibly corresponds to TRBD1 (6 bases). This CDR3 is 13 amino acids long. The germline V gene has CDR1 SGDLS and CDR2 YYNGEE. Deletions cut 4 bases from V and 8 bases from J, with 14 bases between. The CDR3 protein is CASSQPDSATQYF. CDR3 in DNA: TGTGCCAGCAGCCAGCCGGACAGTGCTACGCAGTATTTT.

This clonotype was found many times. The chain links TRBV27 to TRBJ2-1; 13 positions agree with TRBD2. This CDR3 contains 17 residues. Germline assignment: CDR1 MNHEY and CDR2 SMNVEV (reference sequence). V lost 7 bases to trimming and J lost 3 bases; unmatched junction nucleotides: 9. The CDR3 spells CASNLLGLAGSYNEQFF. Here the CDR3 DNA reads TGTGCCAGCAACTTATTGGGACTAGCGGGAAGCTACAATGAGCAGTTCTTC.

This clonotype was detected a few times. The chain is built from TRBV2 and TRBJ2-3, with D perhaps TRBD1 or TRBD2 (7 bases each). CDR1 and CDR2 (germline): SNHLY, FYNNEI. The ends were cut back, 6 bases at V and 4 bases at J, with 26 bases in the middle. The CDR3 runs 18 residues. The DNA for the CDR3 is TGTGCCAGCAGGGGGGGGCAGGGGGTGCCCCTTAGGCCAGATACGCAGTATTTT. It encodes CASRGGQGVPLRPDTQYF.

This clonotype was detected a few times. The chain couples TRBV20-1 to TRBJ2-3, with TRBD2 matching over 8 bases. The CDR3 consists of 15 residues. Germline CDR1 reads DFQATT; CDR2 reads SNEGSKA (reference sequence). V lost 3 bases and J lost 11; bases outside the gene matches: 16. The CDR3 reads CSASGRAGGSSGQYF. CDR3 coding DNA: TGCAGTGCTAGCGGGAGGGCCGGGGGGTCGAGTGGGCAGTATTTT.

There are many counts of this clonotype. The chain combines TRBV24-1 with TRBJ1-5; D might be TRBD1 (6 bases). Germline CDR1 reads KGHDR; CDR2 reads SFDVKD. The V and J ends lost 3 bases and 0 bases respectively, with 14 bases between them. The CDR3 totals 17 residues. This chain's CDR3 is CATSDPYQGSSNQPQHF. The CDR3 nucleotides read TGTGCCACCAGTGATCCGTATCAGGGGTCTAGCAATCAGCCCCAGCATTTT.

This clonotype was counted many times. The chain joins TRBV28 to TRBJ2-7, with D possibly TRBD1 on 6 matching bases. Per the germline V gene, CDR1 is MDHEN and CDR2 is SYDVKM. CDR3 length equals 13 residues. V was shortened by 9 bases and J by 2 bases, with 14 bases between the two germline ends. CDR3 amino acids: CASRQVTPYEQYF. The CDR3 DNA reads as TGTGCCAGTAGACAGGTCACCCCCTACGAGCAGTACTTC.

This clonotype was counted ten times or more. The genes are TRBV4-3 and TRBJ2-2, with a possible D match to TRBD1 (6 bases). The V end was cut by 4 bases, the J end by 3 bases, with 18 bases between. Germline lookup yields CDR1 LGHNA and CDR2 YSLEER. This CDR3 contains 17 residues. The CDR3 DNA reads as TGCGCCAGCAGCCCCTCAACAGGGCAGCTCGACACCGGGGAGCTGTTTTTT. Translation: CASSPSTGQLDTGELFF.

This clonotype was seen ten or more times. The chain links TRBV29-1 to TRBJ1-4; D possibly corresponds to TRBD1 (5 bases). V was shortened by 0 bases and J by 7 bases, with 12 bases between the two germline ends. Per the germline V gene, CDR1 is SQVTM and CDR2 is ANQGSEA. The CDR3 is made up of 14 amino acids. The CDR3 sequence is CSVEEWRGGEKLFF. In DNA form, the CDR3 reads TGCAGCGTTGAAGAGTGGCGGGGGGGTGAAAAACTGTTTTTT.

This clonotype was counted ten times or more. The CDR3 DNA is TGCAGTGCAGGGGACAATTTGGGGGAGCAGTACTTC. It codes for CSAGDNLGEQYF. The chain uses TRBV20-1 and TRBJ2-7; tentatively, D is TRBD1 (6 bases). CDR3 length equals 12 residues. Trimming took 6 bases from V and 7 from J, leaving 16 bases between them. The germline V gene encodes CDR1 DFQATT and CDR2 SNEGSKA (reference sequence).

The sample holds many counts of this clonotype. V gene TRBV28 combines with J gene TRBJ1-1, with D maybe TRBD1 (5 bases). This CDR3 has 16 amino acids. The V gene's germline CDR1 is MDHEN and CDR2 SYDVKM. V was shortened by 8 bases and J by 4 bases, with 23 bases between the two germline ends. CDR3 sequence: CASLRGRFQGGTEAFF. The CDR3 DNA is TGTGCCAGCCTCCGTGGCCGTTTTCAGGGAGGCACTGAAGCTTTCTTT.

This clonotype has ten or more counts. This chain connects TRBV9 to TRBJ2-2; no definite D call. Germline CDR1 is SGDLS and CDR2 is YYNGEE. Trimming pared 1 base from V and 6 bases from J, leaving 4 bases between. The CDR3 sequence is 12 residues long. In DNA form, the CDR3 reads TGTGCCAGCAGCGTACGAGCCGGGGAGCTGTTTTTT. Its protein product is CASSVRAGELFF.

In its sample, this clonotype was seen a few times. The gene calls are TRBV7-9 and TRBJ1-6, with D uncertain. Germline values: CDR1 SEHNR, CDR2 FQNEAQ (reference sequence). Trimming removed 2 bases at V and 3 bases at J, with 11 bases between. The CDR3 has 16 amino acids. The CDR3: CASSLPVRVYNSPLHF. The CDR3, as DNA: TGTGCCAGCAGCTTACCAGTCCGGGTCTATAATTCACCCCTCCACTTT.

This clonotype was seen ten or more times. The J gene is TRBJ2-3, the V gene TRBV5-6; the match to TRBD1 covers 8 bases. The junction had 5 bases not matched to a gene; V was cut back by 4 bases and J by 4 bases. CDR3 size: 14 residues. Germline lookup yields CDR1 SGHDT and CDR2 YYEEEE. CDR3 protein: CASSEDRVADTQYF. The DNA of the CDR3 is TGTGCCAGCAGCGAGGACAGGGTTGCAGATACGCAGTATTTT. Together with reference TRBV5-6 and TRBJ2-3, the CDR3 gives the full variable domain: DAGVTQSPTHLIKTRGQQVTLRCSPKSGHDTVSWYQQALGQGPQFIFQYYEEEERQRGNFPDRFSGHQFPNYSSELNVNALLLGDSALYLCASSEDRVADTQYFGPGTRLTVL.

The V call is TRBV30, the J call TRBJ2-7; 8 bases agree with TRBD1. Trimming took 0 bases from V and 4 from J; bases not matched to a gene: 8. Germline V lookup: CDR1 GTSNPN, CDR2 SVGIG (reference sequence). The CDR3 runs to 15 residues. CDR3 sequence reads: CAWSVRQGQRYEQYF. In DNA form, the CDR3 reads TGTGCCTGGAGTGTACGACAGGGGCAGCGTTACGAGCAGTACTTC.

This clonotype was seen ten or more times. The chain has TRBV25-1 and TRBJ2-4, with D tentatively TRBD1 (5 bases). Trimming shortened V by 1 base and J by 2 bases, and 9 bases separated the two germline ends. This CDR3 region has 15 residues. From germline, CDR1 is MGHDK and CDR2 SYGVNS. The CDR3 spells CASSELAGTKNIQYF. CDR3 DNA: TGTGCCAGCAGTGAATTAGCAGGGACCAAAAACATTCAGTACTTC.

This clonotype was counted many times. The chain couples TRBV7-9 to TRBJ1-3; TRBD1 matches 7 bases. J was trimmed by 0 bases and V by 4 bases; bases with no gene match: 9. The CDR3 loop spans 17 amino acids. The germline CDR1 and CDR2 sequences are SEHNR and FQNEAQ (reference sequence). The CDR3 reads CASSSLGQRLSGNTIYF. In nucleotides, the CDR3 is TGTGCCAGCAGCTCATTGGGACAGCGACTCTCTGGAAACACCATATATTTT.